This T cell receptor beta chain was captured in a study of blood T cell repertoires in COVID-19. The wider study: Donors in the United States, Italy and Spain gave samples during acute or convalescent COVID-19. T cells, B-cell-depleted T cells, or PBMCs supplied cDNA or gDNA.

CDR3 length equals 17 residues. Looked up from germline, CDR1 is SGDLS and CDR2 is YYNGEE. V lost 4 bases and J lost 5; bases outside the gene matches: 12. Methods used by the authors: Amplifying reference gene primers gave estimates of nucleated cell counts. Method: immunoSEQ multiplex PCR; TCRdb's copy keeps in-frame clones and lacks some. Clonal size and the V and J genes are those of that table, whereas D and trimming came from the DNA. The sample lists under 250,000 clones; around 80% were seen once. Material: peripheral blood. The chain uses TRBV9 and TRBJ2-1, with TRBD2 identical over 10 bases. This clonotype was sampled from a young woman with acute or convalescent COVID-19. The CDR3 nucleotides are TGTGCCAGCAGCCGCCGGGCTAGCGGGAGTTCCGACAATGAGCAGTTCTTC. This gives the protein CASSRRASGSSDNEQFF.